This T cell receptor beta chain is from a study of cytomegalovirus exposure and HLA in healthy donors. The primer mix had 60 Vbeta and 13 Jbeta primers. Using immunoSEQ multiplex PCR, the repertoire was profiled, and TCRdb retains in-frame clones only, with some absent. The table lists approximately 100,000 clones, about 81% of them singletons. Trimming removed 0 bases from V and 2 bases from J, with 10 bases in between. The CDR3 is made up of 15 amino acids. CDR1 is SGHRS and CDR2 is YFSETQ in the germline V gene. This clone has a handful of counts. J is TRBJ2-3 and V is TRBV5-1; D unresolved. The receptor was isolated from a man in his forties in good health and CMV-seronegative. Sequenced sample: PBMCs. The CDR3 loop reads CASSLDGLDTDTQYF. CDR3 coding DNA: TGCGCCAGCAGCTTGGATGGTCTAGACACAGATACGCAGTATTTT. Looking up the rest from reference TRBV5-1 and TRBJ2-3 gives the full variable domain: KAGVTQTPRYLIKTRGQQVTLSCSPISGHRSVSWYQQTPGQGLQFLFEYFSETQRNKGNFPGRFSGRQFSNSRSEMNVSTLELGDSALYLCASSLDGLDTDTQYFGPGTRLTVL.